This T cell receptor (beta chain) was profiled in a study of T cells in women clearing cervical HPV infection. Generated by immunoSEQ multiplex PCR, the TCRdb table keeps only in-frame clones and is missing some. The specimen's table records about 39,000 clones. As concerns this clone: From the germline J gene comes the end of the CDR3, since the read stops 3 residues before it.

The CDR3 contains 11 residues. V dropped 4 bases and J dropped 7 bases, with 5 bases sitting between them. V gene TRBV23-1 combines with J gene TRBJ2-1; D uncertain. TRBV23-1 is known as an ORF, though its function is uncertain. Sequenced input: blood buffy coat. The origin of this receptor is a woman between 18 and 69 years old with a cervical HPV16 infection that either progressed to CIN3+ or cleared (not recorded which). The CDR3 here is CASSPENEQFF. The DNA read from the CDR3 is TGCGCCAGCAGTCCAGAGAATGAG.